This TCR beta chain was obtained from a study of read filtering for tumor transcriptome and immune sequencing. This library used around 400 ng RNA and molecular barcoded adaptors spanning alpha/delta and beta/gamma chains. TCRdb reprocessed the reads with MiXCR, giving one entry per CDR3 protein. Of over 50,000 distinct CDR3 sequences in the sample, about 15% are singletons; the top ten hold approximately 47%. Every patient had bone marrow sampled while the disease was active. This clonotype was obtained from a donor aged 40 or over with multiple myeloma. Specimen: a population of CD138-negative cells sorted from bone marrow.

CDR3 protein: CASSFGSNYGYTF. CDR3 DNA sequence: TGTGCCAGCAGCTTCGGCAGTAACTATGGCTACACCTTC. The chain employs TRBV7-3 and TRBJ1-2; D is unclear. Trimming cost V 3 bases and J 1 base, with 6 bases left between them. The germline gives CDR1 SGHTA, CDR2 FQGTGA. The CDR3 contains 13 residues.